This entry lists 10 T cell receptor beta chains sequenced from one sample in a study of post-analysis software for immune sequencing data. General study points: With TRBV5-6, TRBV5-1 and TRBV20-1 included, about five TRBV segments were more frequent in patients than in controls.

No antigen has been identified for these receptors. Libraries were made from TCR beta cDNA, and they carried unique molecular identifiers. TCRdb passed the PCR reads through MiXCR, listing each CDR3 protein once. The sample contains fewer than 700,000 distinct CDR3 sequences, roughly 46% of which appear only once. What was sequenced was blood. The receptors were gathered from a girl aged 5-17 years with multiple sclerosis.

The chain has TRBV4-2 and TRBJ1-2; TRBD1 aligns across 8 bases. Per germline, CDR1 LGHNA and CDR2 YNFKEQ. Unmatched junction bases numbered 4, after V lost 1 base and J lost 6 bases. This CDR3 spans 14 amino acids. The CDR3 loop is CASSQADRVDGYTF. The CDR3 DNA is TGTGCCAGCAGCCAAGCGGACAGGGTGGATGGCTACACCTTC.

This clonotype was seen only a few times. The V and J genes are TRBV12-3 or TRBV12-4 and TRBJ2-4, with D perhaps given as TRBD1 or TRBD2 (5 bases each). The last part of the DNA fits TRBJ2-7 better; the J call may be wrong. This CDR3 has 13 amino acids. CDR3 amino acids: CASTLLGDYEQYF. The CDR3 coding sequence is TGTGCCAGCACCCTCCTGGGGGACTACGAGCAGTACTTC.

The chain joins TRBV6-6 to TRBJ2-7; D may be TRBD1 (5 bases). Germline-derived CDR1 and CDR2 are MNHNY and SVGAGI (reference sequence). This CDR3 has 14 residues. The germline V and J ends were trimmed by 2 bases and 5 bases, with 13 bases remaining between them. The CDR3 protein is CASSYAREIDEQYF. The CDR3 nucleotides are TGTGCCAGCAGTTACGCCAGGGAAATCGACGAGCAGTACTTC.

This chain connects TRBV7-9 to TRBJ2-7; D remains unclear. The ends were cut back, 4 bases at V and 3 bases at J, with 10 bases in the middle. CDR3 size: 13 residues. Germline V gene data show CDR1 as SEHNR and CDR2 as FQNEAQ (reference sequence). CDR3 in DNA: TGTGCCAGCAGCTCCTTCCGTTACTACGAGCAGTACTTC. Its protein is CASSSFRYYEQYF.

In this sample, this clonotype turned up a few times. The rearrangement joins TRBV10-3 to TRBJ2-3; no clear D. The V gene's germline CDR1 is ENHRY and CDR2 SYGVKD. The CDR3 sequence is 13 residues long. The V end was cut by 8 bases, the J end by 0 bases, with 9 bases between. CDR3 sequence (DNA): TGTGCCATCGGTCCGCCTAGCACAGATACGCAGTATTTT. Its protein is CAIGPPSTDTQYF.

CDR3 protein: CASSLGPKGEQFF. The CDR3 DNA is TGCGCCAGCAGCCTCGGACCCAAGGGGGAGCAGTTCTTC. This chain joins TRBV5-1 and TRBJ2-1; a possible D gene is TRBD1 (5 bases). This CDR3 comprises 13 residues. Trimming cost V 4 bases and J 10 bases, with 15 bases left between them. Germline V gene sequence: CDR1 SGHRS, CDR2 YFSETQ.

A few counts support this clonotype. The CDR3 bases are TGTGCCAGCAGTTTTGACAGGATCTACGAGCAGTACTTC. This codes for CASSFDRIYEQYF. The V gene is TRBV12-3 or TRBV12-4, the J gene TRBJ2-7, with D perhaps matching TRBD1 (6 bases). V lost 3 bases and J 3 bases, leaving 9 bases between the germline ends. The CDR3 has 13 residues.

Written as DNA, the CDR3 is TGCGCCAGCAGCCAAAGTGGAAATGAGCAGTTCTTC. This translates into CASSQSGNEQFF. The rearrangement links TRBV4-1 to TRBJ2-1; D remains unclear. CDR3 length equals 12 residues. The germline V gene has CDR1 MGHRA and CDR2 YSYEKL. Trimming took 2 bases from V and 7 from J, leaving 6 bases between them.

This clonotype has a handful of counts. The V gene is TRBV29-1, the J gene TRBJ2-1; 7 bases are shared with TRBD1. Germline V gene lookup returns CDR1 SQVTM and CDR2 ANQGSEA. J lost 1 base, V lost 6 bases, and 9 bases had no gene match. The CDR3 spans 15 residues. The CDR3 reads CSVPLGTDSYNEQFF. Here the CDR3 DNA reads TGCAGCGTCCCCCTAGGGACAGATTCCTACAATGAGCAGTTCTTC.

The rearrangement links TRBV6-5 to TRBJ1-2; 12 bases are shared with TRBD1. There are 16 residues in the CDR3. Trimming took 4 bases from V and 5 from J; bases not matched to a gene: 8. From germline, CDR1 is MNHEY and CDR2 SVGAGI. The CDR3 region is CASSSPSGQGAYGYTF. As DNA, the CDR3 is TGTGCCAGCAGTTCCCCTTCGGGACAGGGGGCATATGGCTACACCTTC.